The 7 T cell receptor beta chains reported below all come from one sample, sequenced in a study of blood T cell repertoires in COVID-19. Generated by immunoSEQ multiplex PCR, the TCRdb table keeps only in-frame clones and is missing some. The table records about 78,000 clones, around 91% of them present only once. What was sequenced was peripheral blood. The receptors originated from a woman aged 50 to 60 in a cohort sampled during active COVID-19.

The chain links TRBV10-3 to TRBJ1-2; D unclear. The V gene's germline CDR1 is ENHRY and CDR2 SYGVKD. Between the trimmed V and J ends, which lost 5 bases and 0 bases, there was a span of 19 bases. This CDR3 has 17 amino acids. The CDR3 protein is CAISSRDPRLANYGYTF. The CDR3 DNA is TGTGCCATCAGTTCCCGGGATCCTCGCTTAGCTAACTATGGCTACACCTTC.

The rearrangement uses TRBV5-1 and TRBJ1-1; tentative D call: TRBD1 (6 bases). The CDR3 loop spans 16 amino acids. Trimming pared 1 base from V and 0 bases from J, leaving 13 bases between. Germline loops: CDR1 SGHRS, CDR2 YFSETQ. DNA for the CDR3: TGCGCCAGCAGCTTGACTAGGGGGAAGGTGAACACTGAAGCTTTCTTT. This sequence encodes CASSLTRGKVNTEAFF.

The chain is built from TRBV28 and TRBJ1-4; D may be TRBD1 (6 bases). Germline CDR1 reads MDHEN; CDR2 reads SYDVKM. Trimming took off 6 bases at V and 7 bases at J, with 9 bases between the two ends. This CDR3 is built from 12 residues. The DNA for the CDR3 is TGTGCCAGCAGGGACAGAGCTGAAAAACTGTTTTTT. It yields the protein CASRDRAEKLFF.

The chain links TRBV13 to TRBJ2-3; 11 bases line up with TRBD2. V trimming: 4 bases; J trimming: 3 bases; junction bases outside the gene matches: 6. Germline CDR1 is PRHDT and CDR2 is FYEKMQ (reference sequence). The CDR3 totals 16 residues. CDR3 amino acids: CASSSSTSGKTDTQYF. The CDR3 DNA is TGTGCCAGCAGCTCCTCGACTAGCGGGAAAACAGATACGCAGTATTTT.

The rearrangement joins TRBV28 to TRBJ2-3, with 10 bases that match TRBD2. This CDR3 is built from 17 residues. Germline values: CDR1 MDHEN, CDR2 SYDVKM. V shed 3 bases, J shed 3 bases, and the junction held 9 bases outside the gene matches. The CDR3 nucleotides read TGTGCCAGCAGTTTCTATCTAGCGGGAGTTGTAACAGATACGCAGTATTTT. It specifies CASSFYLAGVVTDTQYF.

The J gene is TRBJ2-1, the V gene TRBV10-3; TRBD1 is a possible D gene (5 bases). CDR3 length: 13 residues. From germline, CDR1 is ENHRY and CDR2 SYGVKD. Trimming took off 4 bases at V and 6 bases at J, with 10 bases between the two ends. CDR3 bases: TGTGCCATCAGTGGTGACAGTGGCAATGAGCAGTTCTTC. This encodes CAISGDSGNEQFF.

This chain joins TRBV19 and TRBJ1-5; D not certain. The germline CDR1 and CDR2 sequences are LNHDA and SQIVND (reference sequence). Between the trimmed V and J ends, which lost 8 bases and 2 bases, there was a span of 13 bases. CDR3 size: 14 residues. The CDR3 reads CASDYDTRNQPQHF. The CDR3 nucleotides read TGTGCCAGTGATTATGACACGCGCAATCAGCCCCAGCATTTT.